This entry concerns a single T cell receptor (beta chain). The data were obtained in a study of T cell responses to AZD1222 COVID-19 vaccine. Clones were sequenced by immunoSEQ multiplex PCR, and TCRdb holds only the in-frame ones, with some missing. The sample holds about 170,000 clones, approximately 92% seen once. This sequence was found in an adult in good health. The sample consisted of peripheral blood, taken on day 0 of AZD1222 vaccination.

This CDR3 reads CASSQEVPYNEQFF. The CDR3 nucleotides read TGTGCCAGCAGCCAAGAGGTTCCCTACAATGAGCAGTTCTTC. This sequence joins TRBV3-1 (or the pseudogene TRBV3-2) and TRBJ2-1, with D unresolved. The CDR3 is 14 amino acids. Germline V gene sequence: CDR1 LGHDT, CDR2 YNNKEL (reference sequence). V dropped 0 bases and J dropped 2 bases, with 5 bases sitting between them.